Listed below are T cell receptor beta chains from one sample, sequenced in a study of a mutant IDH1 vaccine in newly diagnosed glioma. Profiling relied on immunoSEQ multiplex PCR, and the TCRdb table lists in-frame clones only, not all of them. The data contain about 21,000 clones, over 85% of them seen just once; the ten biggest clones take up more than 5%. Their cognate antigens are unknown. The sequenced sample was PBMCs, obtained from a glioma patient whose treatment included an IDH1 peptide vaccine. The origin of the receptors is a woman aged 40 to 50 with glioma. The CDR3 runs from the conserved cysteine through the conserved F or W.

v_gene,CDR3aa
TRBV4-1,CASSQQISYEQYF
TRBV9,CASSGPGTRVEKLFF
TRBV5-6,CASTAYWGTSGGTTDTQYF
TRBV6-1,CASSDVDRNYGYTF
TRBV6-6,CASSLTGLEAFF
TRBV10-2,CASSGQGAGGYTF
TRBV5-1,CASSLEGRGLVGYTF
TRBV7-2,CASSSQGAGELFF
TRBV19,CASSPRTGFQPQHF
TRBV5-4,CASSGSSGASYEQYF
TRBV7-2,CASSDQGDSQETQYF
TRBV14,CASSQVRETQYF
TRBV6-6,CASSGTGYEQYF